This T cell receptor beta chain came from a study of graft-versus-host responses after intestinal transplantation. Study summary: All recipients got anti-thymocyte globulin induction, then tacrolimus and steroids for about 3 years.

Whole-study findings and limits: Early HvG declines after transplant were associated with peak circulating GvH clone levels. The recipient marrow held GvH clones, and some of them showed up first in ileum or blood. Graft-donor T cell macrochimerism coincided with high graft-versus-host to host-versus-graft clonal ratios in allografts.

This clone appeared a single time. Its specificity is not known. Clones were read by immunoSEQ multiplex PCR, and TCRdb kept only the in-frame ones, dropping some. The data hold 24,000 or so clones, with 75% to 90% observed a single time. CDR1 LNHNV and CDR2 YYDKDF come from the germline V gene (reference sequence). V was cut by 5 bases and J by 4 bases, with 14 bases left in between. The CDR3 is made up of 14 amino acids. The sample was PBMCs, taken almost 29 days after intestinal transplant. The rearrangement links TRBV15 to TRBJ1-2; D is unclear. The TCR originated in a human patient who received an intestinal transplant, so some T cells may come from the graft donor. The CDR3 DNA reads as TGTGCCACCAGCCCTTCCTCCTTTTTCTATGGCTACACCTTC. It translates to CATSPSSFFYGYTF.